These 22 T cell receptor beta chains share one sample of origin, sequenced in a study of T cells in women clearing cervical HPV infection. This table comes from immunoSEQ multiplex PCR, and its TCRdb copy is limited to in-frame clones, with some not included. The table for this sample gives 13,000 to 15,000 clones. The sequenced material came from blood buffy coat. These TCRs come from a woman between 18 and 69 years old with a cervical HPV16 infection that either progressed to CIN3+ or cleared (not recorded which).

With regard to this clone: The CDR3 extends 3 residues past the end of the read, so its final part is completed from the germline J gene. The chain links TRBV7-9 to TRBJ1-5; tentative D call: TRBD1 (6 bases). The length of the CDR3 is 15 residues. V was cut by 2 bases and J by 5 bases, with 13 bases left in between. CDR1 SEHNR and CDR2 FQNEAQ come from the germline V gene (reference sequence). CDR3 DNA (partial): TGTGCCAGCAGCTTAACAGGGAGGGCGGATCAGCCC. It specifies CASSLTGRADQP. The entire CDR3 protein is CASSLTGRADQPQHF.

As concerns this clone: Its ends do not fully match the called genes, so a read error is possible. CDR3 sequence: CASSVDSIGASTEAFF. Incomplete CDR3 DNA: TGTGCCAGTAGTGTAGACAGTATAGGCGCTAGCACTGAA. The chain combines TRBV19 with TRBJ1-1; D possibly corresponds to TRBD1 (5 bases). The CDR3 end lies 3 residues beyond the end of the read and is filled in from the germline J gene. CDR1 and CDR2 from the germline V gene are LNHDA and SQIVND (reference sequence). CDR3 length equals 16 residues.

To note about this clone: The read stops 3 residues short of the end of the CDR3; the missing end is completed from the germline J gene. The same CDR3 is also encoded by other DNA sequences in this sample. The rearrangement uses TRBV11-2 and TRBJ1-1; TRBD1 agrees at 8 bases. Germline CDR1 is SGHAT and CDR2 is FQNNGV. V lost 6 bases and J lost 5; bases outside the gene matches: 11. The CDR3 has 15 residues. CDR3 residues: CASRAIGQGNTEAFF. Partial CDR3 DNA: TGTGCCAGCAGAGCAATCGGACAGGGAAATACTGAA.

A note on this clone: The read falls 3 residues short of the CDR3 end, and the missing part is taken from the germline J gene. This chain links TRBV5-5 with TRBJ1-5; the D is unclear. There are 15 residues in the CDR3. The ends were cut back, 1 base at V and 7 bases at J, with 15 bases in the middle. The germline V gene encodes CDR1 SGHKS and CDR2 YYEKEE (reference sequence). CDR3 bases read: TGTGCCAGCAGCTTGAATAGCCTTACGTCCCAGCCC. It specifies CASSLNSLTSQP. The full CDR3 sequence reads CASSLNSLTSQPQHF.

About this clone: This sample also contains other DNA sequences that code for the same CDR3. The sequenced CDR3 bases are TGTGCCAGCACCCAGGGCCACTCTGGAAACACC. This codes for CASTQGHSGNT. The full-length CDR3 reads as CASTQGHSGNTIYF. The chain has TRBV13 and TRBJ1-3; a possible D gene is TRBD1 (5 bases). The read halts 3 residues ahead of the CDR3 end, with the missing end drawn from the germline J gene. V gave up 7 bases and J gave up 0 bases, with 10 bases separating them. This CDR3 is 14 amino acids long. Per germline, CDR1 PRHDT and CDR2 FYEKMQ (reference sequence). The entire variable domain, with the rest obtained from reference TRBV13 and TRBJ1-3, is as follows: AAGVIQSPRHLIKEKRETATLKCYPIPRHDTVYWYQQGPGQDPQFLISFYEKMQSDKGSIPDRFSAQQFSDYHSELNMSSLELGDSALYFCASTQGHSGNTIYFGEGSWLTVV.

With respect to this clone: The CDR3 is cut off 3 residues early in the read; its end comes from the germline J gene. The chain employs TRBV4-1 and TRBJ2-3; D gene uncertain. CDR3 length equals 13 residues. CDR1 MGHRA and CDR2 YSYEKL come from the germline V gene. Trimming shortened V by 3 bases and J by 3 bases, and 7 bases separated the two germline ends. CDR3 DNA (partial): TGCGCCAGCAGCCACCCTAGGACAGATACG. This translates into CASSHPRTDT. The entire CDR3 protein reads CASSHPRTDTQYF.

Concerning this clone itself: The sequence runs out 3 residues before the end of the CDR3; the remainder is reconstructed from the germline J gene. The chain is built from TRBV7-9 and TRBJ1-1; D not resolved. V lost 5 bases, J lost 3 bases, and 16 bases lay in between. The CDR3 sequence is 15 residues long. Germline V gene sequence: CDR1 SEHNR, CDR2 FQNEAQ (reference sequence). Incomplete CDR3 DNA: TGTGCCAGCAGCCCTCCCGATGGCGGGGACACTGAA. Its translation is CASSPPDGGDTE. The whole CDR3 sequence is CASSPPDGGDTEAFF.

As to this clone: The CDR3 end falls 3 residues outside the read, so it is completed with the germline J gene. V and J are TRBV7-2 and TRBJ1-2; D call uncertain. The V gene's germline CDR1 is SGHTA and CDR2 FQGNSA. This CDR3 comprises 15 residues. CDR3 DNA (partial): TGTGCCAGCAGCCCAAGGTCTCCAGGATCGCTCGAC. As protein: CASSPRSPGSLD. The whole CDR3 protein is CASSPRSPGSLDYTF.

About this clone: The missing CDR3 end, 3 residues past where the read stops, is filled in from the germline J gene. The chain employs TRBV6-1 and TRBJ1-1; D uncertain. This CDR3 spans 13 amino acids. V shed 4 bases and J shed 1 base, with 7 bases lying between them. Germline V lookup: CDR1 MNHNS, CDR2 SASEGT. Partial CDR3 DNA: TGTGCCAGCAGTGTGGACTCGAACACTGAA. Amino acid sequence: CASSVDSNTE. The full CDR3 is CASSVDSNTEAFF.

The sequenced CDR3 bases are TGTGCCAGCAGCCCAAATATACTTGAC. Translated, it gives CASSPNILD. The full CDR3 is CASSPNILDYTF. J is TRBJ1-2 and V is TRBV7-2; D gene unclear. With the read ending 3 residues before the CDR3 end, the germline J gene is used to fill in that end. The CDR3 is 12 amino acids. The V gene's germline CDR1 is SGHTA and CDR2 FQGNSA.

In regard to this clone: Read coverage stops 3 residues before the CDR3 terminus; the germline J gene supplies the remainder. The chain employs TRBV29-1 and TRBJ2-6; 8 bases are shared with TRBD1. CDR1 is SQVTM, CDR2 ANQGSEA, per germline. This CDR3 contains 19 residues. Unmatched junction bases numbered 10, after V lost 0 bases and J lost 0 bases. CDR3: CSVEDLMQGANSGANVLTF. Partial CDR3 DNA: TGCAGCGTTGAAGATCTTATGCAGGGGGCTAACTCTGGGGCCAACGTC. The full variable domain, in which reference TRBV29-1 and TRBJ2-6 provide the parts outside the CDR3, is SAVISQKPSRDICQRGTSLTIQCQVDSQVTMMFWYRQQPGQSLTLIATANQGSEATYESGFVIDKFPISRPNLTFSTLTVSNMSPEDSSIYLCSVEDLMQGANSGANVLTFGAGSRLTVL.

Comment on this clone: Read sequence stops 3 residues before the CDR3 end, and the germline J gene provides the missing end. The V and J genes are TRBV12-3 or TRBV12-4 and TRBJ2-2, with no clear D. The CDR3 runs 14 residues. Trimming removed 5 bases at V and 0 bases at J, with 7 bases between. The covered CDR3 bases are TGTGCCAGCAGTGACATCCCGAACACCGGGGAG. It codes for CASSDIPNTGE. The CDR3 in full is CASSDIPNTGELFF.

Turning to this clone: The sequence runs out 3 residues before the end of the CDR3; the remainder is reconstructed from the germline J gene. J is TRBJ2-7 and V is TRBV15; possibly TRBD2 for D (6 bases). The CDR3 contains 13 residues. Trimming pared 1 base from V and 3 bases from J, leaving 7 bases between. Germline CDR1 is LNHNV and CDR2 is YYDKDF (reference sequence). The CDR3 bases that were read are TGTGCCACCAGCAGAGTTAGCGGCTACGAG. It specifies CATSRVSGYE. The whole CDR3 sequence reads CATSRVSGYEQYF.

The CDR3 here is CASGQRKETQYF. CDR3 DNA, as far as it was read: TGTGCCAGCGGCCAGCGTAAAGAGACG. V gene TRBV2 combines with J gene TRBJ2-3; D not certain. The read ends 3 residues shy of where the CDR3 ends; the end is completed using the germline J gene. The V gene's germline CDR1 is SNHLY and CDR2 FYNNEI. The CDR3 spans 12 residues.

Notes on this clone: The read ends 3 residues shy of where the CDR3 ends; the end is completed using the germline J gene. The J gene is TRBJ2-1, the V gene TRBV5-5; D may be TRBD1 (6 bases). Germline CDR1 and CDR2: SGHKS and YYEKEE (reference sequence). V was cut by 2 bases and J by 8 bases, with 11 bases left in between. The CDR3 contains 13 residues. The CDR3 DNA, read in part, is TGTGCCAGCAGCTTCTGGCCAGGGGATGAG. Translated, it gives CASSFWPGDE. The whole CDR3 region reads CASSFWPGDEQFF.

On this clone: The read halts 3 residues ahead of the CDR3 end, with the missing end drawn from the germline J gene. The genes are TRBV12-5 and TRBJ2-1, with 8 bases that match TRBD1. The CDR3 consists of 13 residues. Germline V lookup: CDR1 LGHNT, CDR2 FRNRAP. Losses at the gene ends were 7 bases for V and 8 bases for J; bases not matched to a gene: 7. CDR3 region: CASAEDRAYEQFF. The CDR3 bases that were read are TGTGCTAGTGCCGAGGACAGGGCCTATGAG.

As for this clone: The read is 3 residues too short to cover the CDR3 end, so that end is filled in from the germline J gene. The chain links TRBV2 to TRBJ2-3, with D possibly matching TRBD2 (6 bases). CDR1 and CDR2 (germline): SNHLY, FYNNEI. V lost 3 bases, J lost 2 bases, and 12 bases lay in between. The CDR3 is 15 amino acids. The DNA read from the CDR3 is TGTGCCAGCAGTGAGTTCCGGGGACTCACAGATACG. This encodes CASSEFRGLTDT. The entire CDR3 protein is CASSEFRGLTDTQYF.

Its frequency marks this clone as medium-sized. With the read ending 3 residues before the CDR3 end, the germline J gene is used to fill in that end. The rearrangement uses TRBV2 and TRBJ2-2; the match to TRBD1 covers 7 bases. Trimming at V came to 6 bases and at J to 4 bases, leaving 2 bases not matched to a gene. In germline, CDR1 is SNHLY, CDR2 FYNNEI. The CDR3 consists of 13 residues. The CDR3 loop reads CASRGTVTGELFF. The sequenced CDR3 bases are TGTGCCAGCAGGGGGACAGTCACCGGGGAG.

As for this clone: Read sequence stops 3 residues before the CDR3 end, and the germline J gene provides the missing end. The chain is built from TRBV15 and TRBJ2-5; the D is unclear. V shed 0 bases and J shed 7 bases, with 9 bases lying between them. This CDR3 comprises 13 residues. Germline V CDR1 and CDR2: LNHNV, YYDKDF (reference sequence). CDR3 bases read: TGTGCCACCAGCAGAGATAGCTCGCGGACC. This sequence encodes CATSRDSSRT. The CDR3 in full is CATSRDSSRTQYF.

Notes on this clone: The observed sequence ends 3 residues before the CDR3 terminus, with the missing tail filled in from the germline J gene. The chain uses TRBV6-7 and TRBJ1-1; D is unresolved. TRBV6-7 is known as an ORF, though its function is uncertain. The CDR3 runs to 13 residues. Trimming removed 0 bases from V and 7 bases from J, with 9 bases in between. CDR3 DNA (partial): TGTGCCAGCAGTTACTCGCCGCCAGGTGAA. As protein: CASSYSPPGE. The CDR3 reads in full as CASSYSPPGEAFF.

As regards this clone: The read ends 3 residues early relative to the CDR3; the germline J gene fills the gap. The genes are TRBV2 and TRBJ1-4, with 10 bases fitting TRBD1. Per germline, CDR1 SNHLY and CDR2 FYNNEI. Trimming took 5 bases from V and 8 from J; bases not matched to a gene: 5. The length of the CDR3 is 14 residues. The part of the CDR3 DNA that was read is TGTGCCAGCAGTCGGACAGGGGGTGAAGAAAAA. Amino acids: CASSRTGGEEK. In full, the CDR3 reads CASSRTGGEEKLFF.

Remarks on this clone: The read ends 3 residues before the CDR3 terminus; that terminus is restored from the germline J gene. This chain links TRBV6-1 with TRBJ2-3; 11 bases line up with TRBD2. V was clipped by 4 bases and J by 5 bases; unmatched bases: 2. The CDR3 sequence is 14 residues long. Germline V gene data show CDR1 as MNHNS and CDR2 as SASEGT. The covered CDR3 bases are TGTGCCAGCAGTGTGCTAGCGGGGGGAGATACG. Residues: CASSVLAGGDT. Given in full, the CDR3 is CASSVLAGGDTQYF.